Each of the 14 T cell receptor beta chains below was sequenced from the same sample in a study of T cell repertoires in cytomegalovirus infection. What these receptors recognize is not known. TCRdb independently ran MiXCR on the reads; one entry per CDR3 protein. The data hold 250,000 to 300,000 distinct CDR3 sequences, with roughly a fifth observed a single time. This material consisted of cultured PBMCs, taken from culture after CMV antigen stimulation. These TCRs come from a human donor in good health (CMV status not recorded). Some clones in this sample may be carry-over from other donors' samples.

This sequence joins TRBV28 and TRBJ2-1; D perhaps matches TRBD2 (6 bases). Germline assignment: CDR1 MDHEN and CDR2 SYDVKM. This CDR3 region has 15 residues. Trimming removed 4 bases at V and 12 bases at J, with 22 bases between. This chain's CDR3 is CASSSPQTRSSRQFF. The CDR3 DNA reads TGTGCCAGCAGTTCCCCACAGACTAGATCCAGCCGGCAGTTCTTC.

On this clonotype itself: A much more abundant neighbour one base away suggests this may be a read error. J is TRBJ2-3 and V is TRBV7-8; no firm D call. Per the germline V gene, CDR1 is SGHVS and CDR2 is FQNEAQ. The CDR3 is 15 residues long. The CDR3 is CVSSLDERTTDTQYF. CDR3 nucleotides: TGTGTCAGCAGCTTAGACGAACGAACGACAGATACGCAGTATTTT. Using reference TRBV7-8 and TRBJ2-3 for the parts outside the CDR3, the full variable domain is GAGVSQSPRYKVAKRGQDVALRCDPISGHVSLFWYQQALGQGPEFLTYFQNEAQLDKSGLPSDRFFAERPEGSVSTLKIQRTQQEDSAVYLCVSSLDERTTDTQYFGPGTRLTVL.

This chain links TRBV19 with TRBJ1-4, with a tentative D call TRBD1 (5 bases). CDR1 is LNHDA and CDR2 is SQIVND in the germline V gene (reference sequence). Trimming took 5 bases from V and 5 from J, leaving 15 bases between them. The CDR3 loop spans 15 amino acids. CDR3 region: CASSLGQGRNEKLFF. The CDR3 DNA sequence: TGTGCCAGTAGTCTTGGCCAGGGACGAAATGAAAAACTGTTTTTT.

This clonotype was seen repeatedly, ten times or more. The V gene is TRBV7-2, the J gene TRBJ2-7; 9 bases map to TRBD2. The V gene's germline CDR1 is SGHTA and CDR2 FQGNSA. This CDR3 region has 16 residues. Trimming took 2 bases from V and 2 from J; bases not matched to a gene: 7. DNA for the CDR3: TGTGCCAGCAGCTTACATCCTAGCGGGGCTACCTACGAGCAGTACTTC. This gives the protein CASSLHPSGATYEQYF. The full variable domain, rest sourced from reference TRBV7-2 and TRBJ2-7, is GAGVSQSPSNKVTEKGKDVELRCDPISGHTALYWYRQSLGQGLEFLIYFQGNSAPDKSGLPSDRFSAERTGGSVSTLTIQRTQQEDSAVYLCASSLHPSGATYEQYFGPGTRLTVT.

The V call is TRBV28, the J call TRBJ1-2; possibly TRBD1 for D (6 bases). CDR3 length equals 15 residues. V was pared by 8 bases and J by 1 base, with 17 bases between. From germline, CDR1 is MDHEN and CDR2 SYDVKM. The CDR3 nucleotides read TGTGCCAGCGGTGGGGACACAAAGAATAACTATGGCTACACCTTC. It specifies CASGGDTKNNYGYTF.

In this sample, this clonotype turned up many times. The chain combines TRBV19 with TRBJ1-6; possibly TRBD1 for D (5 bases). CDR1 is LNHDA and CDR2 is SQIVND in the germline V gene (reference sequence). This CDR3 is built from 14 residues. V lost 5 bases and J 7 bases, leaving 12 bases between the germline ends. The CDR3: CASSPTVRNSPLHF. In DNA form, the CDR3 reads TGTGCCAGTAGTCCGACAGTCCGGAATTCACCCCTCCACTTT.

This chain joins TRBV4-1 and TRBJ2-1; 9 nucleotides agree with TRBD2. The CDR3 covers 15 residues. The V gene end was trimmed by 6 bases and the J gene end by 11 bases; junction bases not matched to a gene: 14. Germline lookup yields CDR1 MGHRA and CDR2 YSYEKL. The CDR3, as DNA: TGCGCCAGCAGAGATCCGGGACTAGCTACTTTAAAGCAGTTCTTC. Amino acid sequence: CASRDPGLATLKQFF.

The rearrangement links TRBV19 to TRBJ1-2; D possibly corresponds to TRBD1 (5 bases). Germline V CDR1 and CDR2: LNHDA, SQIVND (reference sequence). This CDR3 contains 15 residues. V lost 7 bases and J lost 6, with 21 bases in between. CDR3 loop: CASTPQTGARDGYTF. For the CDR3, the DNA is TGTGCCAGTACCCCACAGACCGGGGCCAGAGATGGCTACACCTTC.

This clonotype was counted ten times or more. V is TRBV7-2 and J is TRBJ2-1; D unclear. The CDR3 has 15 residues. The V end lost 5 bases, the J end lost 6 bases, and 17 bases lay between the germline ends. CDR1 and CDR2 (germline): SGHTA, FQGNSA. CDR3 sequence: CASSLDDPRFNEQFF. CDR3 DNA: TGTGCCAGCAGCCTAGACGACCCTCGGTTCAATGAGCAGTTCTTC.

This clonotype was seen repeatedly, ten times or more. V usage is TRBV4-1 and J usage is TRBJ2-1, with D uncertain. V was clipped by 7 bases and J by 6 bases, with 7 bases between them. The CDR3 is made up of 11 amino acids. Germline V gene sequence: CDR1 MGHRA, CDR2 YSYEKL. The CDR3 spells CASTLGNEQFF. The CDR3 region has the DNA TGCGCCAGCACCCTAGGCAATGAGCAGTTCTTC.

The V gene is TRBV6-2 or TRBV6-3, the J gene TRBJ2-2; D is undetermined. The germline V and J ends were trimmed by 0 bases and 5 bases, with 7 bases remaining between them. Germline CDR1 MNHEY, CDR2 SVGEGT. This CDR3 contains 14 residues. The CDR3 nucleotides read TGTGCCAGCAGTTACTCGTTTCTGACCGGGGAGCTGTTTTTT. Its protein is CASSYSFLTGELFF.

This clonotype was seen repeatedly, ten times or more. The chain uses TRBV9 and TRBJ2-1; TRBD1 or TRBD2 may be the D gene (5 bases each). Trimming removed 3 bases at V and 10 bases at J, with 20 bases between. In germline, CDR1 is SGDLS, CDR2 YYNGEE. The CDR3 is made up of 15 amino acids. This CDR3 is CASSDTAGATREQFF. The CDR3 DNA follows: TGTGCCAGCAGCGATACGGCCGGGGCCACCAGAGAGCAGTTCTTC.

This clonotype was seen many times. The chain combines TRBV5-8 with TRBJ2-1, with 11 bases matching TRBD2. With 6 bases clipped from V and 9 bases from J, the junction kept 14 bases outside the gene matches. The CDR3 totals 16 residues. Germline values: CDR1 SGHTS, CDR2 YDEGEE. The CDR3 reads CASTSPVAGGRSEQFF. The CDR3 DNA sequence: TGTGCCAGCACCTCTCCGGTAGCGGGAGGGCGGAGTGAGCAGTTCTTC.

The chain uses TRBV11-2 and TRBJ2-3, with 9 bases aligning to TRBD1. J was trimmed by 4 bases and V by 7 bases; bases with no gene match: 15. CDR3 length: 17 residues. Germline CDR1 reads SGHAT; CDR2 reads FQNNGV. The CDR3: CASNMITGGVDADTQYF. DNA for the CDR3: TGTGCCAGCAACATGATCACAGGGGGCGTGGATGCAGATACGCAGTATTTT. Full variable domain (remainder filled in from reference TRBV11-2 and TRBJ2-3): EAGVAQSPRYKIIEKRQSVAFWCNPISGHATLYWYQQILGQGPKLLIQFQNNGVVDDSQLPKDRFSAERLKGVDSTLKIQPAKLEDSAVYLCASNMITGGVDADTQYFGPGTRLTVL.